These 19 T cell receptor beta chains originate from one sample sequenced in a study of blood T cells in healthy people across ages. With a J-beta primer mix and a sample-barcoded 5' primer, a second PCR ran about 7 to 11 cycles. From the 5' RACE reads, TCRdb called clonotypes with MiXCR, one entry per CDR3 protein. The table includes hundreds of thousands of distinct CDR3 sequences, approximately 21% detected once. The sequenced sample consisted of blood. The receptors shown here come from a man aged 65 to 79 in good health.

This clonotype was counted between two and nine times. The chain combines TRBV6-5 with TRBJ2-4, with D tentatively TRBD1 or TRBD2 (6 bases each). Germline V CDR1 and CDR2: MNHEY, SVGAGI. V lost 2 bases to trimming and J lost 6 bases, with 14 bases between them. The CDR3 spans 15 residues. The CDR3 DNA follows: TGTGCCAGCAGTTACGTTGGGGGGCGGACAAACATTCAGTACTTC. It codes for CASSYVGGRTNIQYF.

There are a few counts of this clonotype. The chain carries TRBV4-3 and TRBJ2-3; 7 bases are a match to TRBD2. Germline values: CDR1 LGHNA, CDR2 YSLEER. V gave up 3 bases and J gave up 3 bases; unmatched junction bases: 12. CDR3 length equals 17 residues. The CDR3 DNA is TGCGCCAGCAGCCAGGCCCCAGCAGCGGGAAGGACAGATACGCAGTATTTT. It yields the protein CASSQAPAAGRTDTQYF.

This clonotype was seen repeatedly, ten times or more. The V gene is TRBV5-1, the J gene TRBJ2-2; TRBD2 matches 10 bases. V was clipped by 6 bases and J by 6 bases; unmatched bases: 8. This CDR3 has 15 amino acids. Germline assignment: CDR1 SGHRS and CDR2 YFSETQ. The CDR3 DNA is TGCGCCAGCACCCTAGCGGGAGAAGGAGCCGGGGAGCTGTTTTTT. This encodes CASTLAGEGAGELFF.

The gene calls are TRBV20-1 and TRBJ2-1, with no clear D. The J call may be faulty, since TRBJ2-7 better matches the DNA end. The CDR3 has 12 residues. Germline V gives CDR1 DFQATT, CDR2 SNEGSKA (reference sequence). CDR3: CSASLSVHEQYF. The DNA of the CDR3 is TGCAGTGCTAGTTTAAGTGTCCACGAGCAGTACTTC.

This clonotype was observed at least ten times. V and J are TRBV4-1 and TRBJ2-3; 9 nucleotides agree with TRBD1. There are 15 residues in the CDR3. Unmatched junction bases numbered 7, after V lost 4 bases and J lost 5 bases. CDR1 is MGHRA, CDR2 YSYEKL, per germline. As DNA, the CDR3 is TGCGCCAGCAGCCCCGGACAGGGGTTAGGAGATACGCAGTATTTT. It encodes CASSPGQGLGDTQYF.

This clonotype has just a few counts. The J gene is TRBJ2-7, the V gene TRBV7-9; 14 positions match TRBD2. The J call is uncertain, as TRBJ2-1 better fits the DNA end. The germline CDR1 and CDR2 sequences are SEHNR and FQNEAQ (reference sequence). The CDR3 has 16 residues. CDR3 in DNA: TGTGCCAGCAGCCGACTAGCGGGGGGGTGGATTGATGAGCAGTTCTTC. Translated: CASSRLAGGWIDEQFF.

The CDR3 region is CASSYSGHTGDKYF. DNA for the CDR3: TGTGCCAGCAGTTACTCTGGACATACTGGAGACAAGTACTTC. The chain is built from TRBV6-2 or TRBV6-3 and TRBJ2-7, with a possible D match to TRBD1 (5 bases). Trimming took off 0 bases at V and 11 bases at J, with 17 bases between the two ends. This CDR3 is built from 14 residues. The germline V gene has CDR1 MNHEY and CDR2 SVGEGT.

A single count supports this clonotype. The rearrangement joins TRBV7-2 to TRBJ2-5, with D unresolved. The germline V and J ends were trimmed by 4 bases and 2 bases, with 14 bases remaining between them. Germline CDR1 reads SGHTA; CDR2 reads FQGNSA. The CDR3 runs 15 residues. CDR3 nucleotides: TGTGCCAGCAGCTCTCTCGCCAGGTTTCAAGAGACCCAGTACTTC. Translated: CASSSLARFQETQYF.

The table lists this clonotype with a few counts. The chain carries TRBV20-1 and TRBJ2-1, with 11 bases aligning to TRBD2. CDR1 is DFQATT and CDR2 is SNEGSKA in the germline V gene (reference sequence). CDR3 size: 15 residues. V dropped 3 bases and J dropped 2; count of bases not matched to a gene: 3. The CDR3 DNA follows: TGCAGTGCTAGCGAGGGACTAGCGGCCTACAATGAGCAGTTCTTC. This translates into CSASEGLAAYNEQFF.

In its sample, this clonotype was seen many times. The V gene is TRBV2, the J gene TRBJ2-3; 7 bases map to TRBD2. This CDR3 region has 14 residues. The V and J ends lost 5 bases and 3 bases, in that order; junction bases with no gene match: 5. Germline-derived CDR1 and CDR2 are SNHLY and FYNNEI. CDR3 sequence: CASSLTSRTDTQYF. In DNA, the CDR3 is TGTGCCAGCAGTCTGACTAGCAGGACAGATACGCAGTATTTT.

This rearrangement joins TRBV28 to TRBJ2-7; 9 bases map to TRBD2. CDR1 and CDR2 from the germline V gene are MDHEN and SYDVKM. Trimming at V came to 7 bases and at J to 4 bases, leaving 5 bases not matched to a gene. The CDR3 is 13 residues long. The CDR3 protein is CASIPGLAYEQYF. The CDR3 bases are TGTGCCAGCATTCCGGGACTAGCTTACGAGCAGTACTTC.

This clonotype has just one count. The chain recombines TRBV29-1 with TRBJ2-1, with 8 bases matching TRBD1. Germline V CDR1 and CDR2: SQVTM, ANQGSEA. V lost 6 bases and J lost 5; bases outside the gene matches: 15. This CDR3 spans 16 amino acids. The CDR3 is CSVVYTGTGRNNEQFF. The CDR3, as DNA: TGCAGCGTCGTATATACCGGGACAGGACGTAACAATGAGCAGTTCTTC.

V usage is TRBV12-3 or TRBV12-4 and J usage is TRBJ2-7, with D perhaps matching TRBD2 (5 bases). CDR3 size: 14 residues. With 2 bases removed from V and 0 bases from J, the gap between germline ends came to 8 bases. CDR3 bases: TGTGCCAGCAGTTTATTTCGGGGCTCCTACGAGCAGTACTTC. Translating gives CASSLFRGSYEQYF.

The CDR3: CASSVGRTSDDNEQFF. CDR3 sequence (DNA): TGTGCCAGCAGCGTAGGTCGGACTAGCGACGACAATGAGCAGTTCTTC. V usage is TRBV9 and J usage is TRBJ2-1, with TRBD2 matching 9 bases. Per the germline V gene, CDR1 is SGDLS and CDR2 is YYNGEE. There are 16 residues in the CDR3. Trimming at V came to 0 bases and at J to 5 bases, leaving 6 bases not matched to a gene.

This clonotype was detected only a few times. The V gene is TRBV9, the J gene TRBJ2-1; 8 bases align to TRBD2. Germline V gene data show CDR1 as SGDLS and CDR2 as YYNGEE. The CDR3 is made up of 15 amino acids. The V gene end was trimmed by 0 bases and the J gene end by 4 bases; junction bases not matched to a gene: 3. The CDR3 loop reads CASSVDGRAYNEQFF. The CDR3 DNA reads TGTGCCAGCAGCGTAGACGGGAGGGCATACAATGAGCAGTTCTTC.

This clonotype was seen only a few times. This chain connects TRBV20-1 to TRBJ2-5, with D perhaps matching TRBD2 (6 bases). The DNA matches TRBJ2-7 better at its end, which makes the J call doubtful. Germline loops: CDR1 DFQATT, CDR2 SNEGSKA (reference sequence). The CDR3 covers 14 residues. The CDR3 region is CSARDARDFYEQYF. CDR3 nucleotides: TGCAGTGCTAGAGACGCGCGGGACTTCTACGAGCAGTACTTC.

This CDR3 is CASSLYGGRDTEAFF. CDR3 coding DNA: TGTGCCAGCAGTCTTTATGGGGGGCGAGACACTGAAGCTTTCTTT. J is TRBJ1-1 and V is TRBV12-3 or TRBV12-4; possible D gene TRBD1, 6 bases. Trimming left V 5 bases short and J 3 bases short, with 16 bases between. This CDR3 region has 15 residues.

Remarks on this clonotype: Sequence at one end of the junction differs from germline and may be a read error. This chain uses TRBV20-1 with TRBJ1-3, with TRBD1 as a possible D gene (5 bases). Germline-derived CDR1 and CDR2 are DFQATT and SNEGSKA (reference sequence). The CDR3 totals 14 residues. CDR3 coding DNA: TGCAGTGCAAAAGACAGAATTTCTGGAAGCACCATATATTTT. It translates to CSAKDRISGSTIYF.

The V and J genes are TRBV4-3 and TRBJ2-5; no reliable D call. The CDR3 spans 15 residues. Per the germline V gene, CDR1 is LGHNA and CDR2 is YSLEER. Trimming stripped 4 bases from V and 5 bases from J, with 17 bases between. CDR3 amino acids: CASSLTERRRETQYF. The CDR3 coding sequence is TGCGCCAGCAGCCTAACCGAGAGGCGTAGGGAGACCCAGTACTTC.